This is a list of T cell receptor beta chains from one sample in a study of cytomegalovirus exposure and HLA in healthy donors. Profiling relied on immunoSEQ multiplex PCR, and the TCRdb table lists in-frame clones only, not all of them. The table includes 45,000 to 70,000 clones, over 80% detected once. Sequences were obtained from PBMCs. The source is a man in his thirties or forties in good health and CMV-seronegative. The CDR3 runs from the conserved cysteine through the conserved F or W. The D gene is left open where the match is weak. Rows give clone size only sometimes, using once, few, many, or a class for an expanded clone.

>TRBD2|TRBJ2-1|TRBV5-1|NA
CASSASGAGYEQFF
TGCGCCAGCAGCGCTAGCGGGGCTGGGTATGAGCAGTTCTTC
>TRBD2|TRBJ2-2|TRBV9|NA
CASSPSLAGNTGELFF
TGTGCCAGCAGCCCCAGCCTAGCGGGGAACACCGGGGAGCTGTTTTTT
>TRBD2|TRBJ2-2|TRBV10-3|once
CAISESGIAGVRTGELFF
TGTGCCATCAGTGAGTCGGGAATAGCGGGAGTGAGGACCGGGGAGCTGTTTTTT
>NA|TRBJ1-4|TRBV30|few
CAWREYYGTRGNEKLFF
TGTGCCTGGAGAGAGTATTACGGGACCCGGGGGAACGAAAAACTGTTTTTT
>TRBD2|TRBJ2-7|TRBV19|NA
CASRGLAGGGSYEQYF
TGTGCCAGTAGGGGACTAGCGGGAGGTGGTTCCTACGAGCAGTACTTC
>NA|TRBJ2-4|TRBV2|NA
CASSSKRYGLDIQYF
TGTGCCAGCAGTTCAAAGCGATACGGGTTGGACATTCAGTACTTC
>TRBD1|TRBJ2-1|TRBV19|NA
CASSTLFPGQGAGYNEQFF
TGTGCCAGTTCCACCCTCTTCCCGGGACAGGGGGCGGGCTACAATGAGCAGTTCTTC
>TRBD1|TRBJ2-2|TRBV4-2|NA
CASSQARDSLTNTGELFF
TGTGCCAGCAGCCAAGCCCGGGACAGCCTCACGAACACCGGGGAGCTGTTTTTT
>TRBD1|TRBJ1-4|TRBV5-4|NA
CASSVDREGKLFF
TGTGCCAGCAGCGTGGACAGGGAGGGAAAACTGTTTTTT
>NA|TRBJ2-5|TRBV27|NA
CASSSGETQYF
TGTGCCAGCAGTTCGGGGGAGACCCAGTACTTC